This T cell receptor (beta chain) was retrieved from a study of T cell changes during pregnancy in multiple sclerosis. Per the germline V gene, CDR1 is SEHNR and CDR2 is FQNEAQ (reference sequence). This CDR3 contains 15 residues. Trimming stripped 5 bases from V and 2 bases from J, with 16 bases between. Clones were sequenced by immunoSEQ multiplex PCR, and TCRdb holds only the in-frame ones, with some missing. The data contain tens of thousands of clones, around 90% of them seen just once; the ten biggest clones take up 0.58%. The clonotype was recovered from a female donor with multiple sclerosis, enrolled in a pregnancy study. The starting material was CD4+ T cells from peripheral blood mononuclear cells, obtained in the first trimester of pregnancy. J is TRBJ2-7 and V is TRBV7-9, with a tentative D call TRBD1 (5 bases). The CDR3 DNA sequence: TGTGCCAGCAGCCATGGGGCTAGACTTGCCTACGAGCAGTACTTC. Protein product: CASSHGARLAYEQYF.